The clone carrying this T cell receptor beta chain has only one observation. Researchers report immunoSEQ v3.0 was run at survey level. The protocol was immunoSEQ multiplex PCR, while the TCRdb copy is restricted to in-frame clones and leaves out a portion. The sample yields some 35,000 clones, about 80% seen once. The V gene's germline CDR1 is SQVTM and CDR2 ANQGSEA. V shed 3 bases and J shed 9 bases, with 12 bases lying between them. The CDR3 consists of 12 residues. This entry comes from a study of long-term antiretroviral therapy in people with HIV. The rearrangement uses TRBV29-1 and TRBJ2-1; D possibly corresponds to TRBD2 (7 bases). The sequence came from a man younger than 35 with HIV. This specimen consisted of unsorted PBMCs, obtained 0.6 years after starting antiretroviral therapy. CDR3 loop: CSVEGGGSEQFF. The CDR3 coding sequence is TGCAGCGTTGAGGGAGGGGGGAGTGAGCAGTTCTTC.